One sample yielded the 23 T cell receptor beta chains listed below, sequenced in a study of blood T cells in healthy people across ages (dated by TCRdb to the mid-2010s). Library creation used 5' RACE. A second PCR of roughly 6 to 12 cycles was run with a J-beta primer mix and a sample-barcoded 5' primer. TCRdb applied fastp at Q25 and MiXCR to the public reads, then kept only in-frame beta chains. Each CDR3 protein gets just one entry, which takes the most common genes and DNA from the rows behind it. A total of over 1,500,000 distinct CDR3 sequences appear in this sample, roughly two fifths of them only once. The top ten constitute 23% of the sample. Input material: blood. The receptors were sampled from a human donor in good health.

The chain is built from TRBV6-5 and TRBJ2-1, with 9 bases aligning to TRBD2. The J call is in doubt because the DNA end fits TRBJ2-7 better. Germline assignment: CDR1 MNHEY and CDR2 SVGAGI. CDR3 length equals 15 residues. Here the CDR3 reads CASSNSGGDYNEQYF. In DNA form, the CDR3 reads TGTGCCAGCAGTAATAGCGGGGGAGACTACAATGAGCAGTACTTC.

The chain has TRBV12-3 or TRBV12-4 and TRBJ1-2; TRBD1 agrees at 10 bases. The V segment lost 5 bases and the J segment 7 bases; nucleotides outside the gene matches: 4. This CDR3 region has 13 residues. The CDR3 loop is CASSRQGARGYTF. The DNA for the CDR3 is TGTGCCAGCAGTCGACAGGGGGCGCGTGGCTACACCTTC.

This clonotype was counted between two and nine times. V gene TRBV24-1 combines with J gene TRBJ2-3; D uncertain. Trimming removed 5 bases from V and 1 base from J, with 6 bases in between. This CDR3 has 13 amino acids. CDR1 and CDR2 (germline): KGHDR, SFDVKD. The CDR3 bases are TGTGCCACCAGTGGGGCAGGCACAGATACGCAGTATTTT. This translates into CATSGAGTDTQYF.

Note on this clonotype: The junction differs from germline at one of its ends, possibly a read error. The V gene is TRBV20-1, the J gene TRBJ1-4; possible D gene TRBD1, 5 bases. The germline CDR1 and CDR2 sequences are DFQATT and SNEGSKA (reference sequence). This CDR3 has 14 residues. DNA for the CDR3: TGCAGTGCTAGAGGGGACTTAACGGGTGAAGAACTGTTTTTT. Amino acids: CSARGDLTGEELFF.

J is TRBJ2-2 and V is TRBV6-2 or TRBV6-3, with 8 bases matching TRBD2. The CDR3 is made up of 17 amino acids. V was clipped by 4 bases and J by 5 bases; unmatched bases: 12. The V gene's germline CDR1 is MNHEY and CDR2 SVGEGT. CDR3 protein: CASSSPSGGWTTGELFF. The CDR3 coding sequence is TGTGCCAGCAGTTCCCCCTCGGGAGGGTGGACGACCGGGGAGCTGTTTTTT.

V gene TRBV30 combines with J gene TRBJ2-7; no clear D gene. Germline V lookup: CDR1 GTSNPN, CDR2 SVGIG (reference sequence). This CDR3 comprises 11 residues. V was cut by 1 base and J by 6 bases, with 7 bases left in between. CDR3 residues: CAWSDRGEQYF. The DNA of the CDR3 is TGTGCCTGGAGTGACAGAGGCGAGCAGTACTTC.

The chain links TRBV28 to TRBJ1-2; 10 nucleotides line up with TRBD1. The V and J ends lost 6 bases and 12 bases, in that order; junction bases with no gene match: 10. CDR1 and CDR2 from the germline V gene are MDHEN and SYDVKM. CDR3 length: 13 amino acids. This CDR3 reads CASRGGTGDFHTF. The CDR3 DNA is TGTGCCAGCAGAGGAGGGACAGGGGATTTCCACACCTTC.

This clonotype was picked up one time. A much larger clone lies one base from this, so it may be a read error. The CDR3 DNA follows: TGCAGTGCTGGGCCTAACTATGGCTACACCTTC. This gives the protein CSAGPNYGYTF. The V and J genes are TRBV20-1 and TRBJ1-2; D call uncertain. The CDR3 runs to 11 residues. V was clipped by 5 bases and J by 0 bases, with 4 bases between them. Germline CDR1 and CDR2: DFQATT and SNEGSKA (reference sequence).

This clonotype is a singleton in its sample. Compared with germline, one end of the junction differs, possibly owing to a read error. The chain couples TRBV5-1 to TRBJ2-3, with 12 positions matching TRBD2. Germline CDR1 and CDR2: SGHRS and YFSETQ. The CDR3 contains 17 residues. For the CDR3, the DNA is TGCGCCAGCAGCTTGGACCCGGGACTAGCGGGCACAGATACGCGGTATTTT. Amino acid sequence: CASSLDPGLAGTDTRYF.

This chain joins TRBV20-1 and TRBJ2-7; D perhaps matches TRBD1 (6 bases). CDR3 length equals 13 residues. V gave up 5 bases and J gave up 0 bases, with 11 bases separating them. CDR1 and CDR2 (germline): DFQATT, SNEGSKA (reference sequence). In DNA, the CDR3 is TGCAGTGCTGTGGGGGCAGGCTCCTACGAGCAGTACTTC. It codes for CSAVGAGSYEQYF.

Regarding this clonotype: With a far larger clone one base away, a read error is the likely cause. The V and J genes are TRBV28 and TRBJ1-2; a weak D match, TRBD1 (6 bases). This CDR3 is 13 amino acids long. Per germline, CDR1 MDHEN and CDR2 SYDVKM. For the CDR3, the DNA is TGTGCCTGCAGCCCAGGGGCAAACTATGGCTACACCTTC. This gives the protein CACSPGANYGYTF.

A note on this clonotype: Compared with germline, one end of the junction differs, possibly owing to a read error. The gene calls are TRBV7-3 and TRBJ2-1; TRBD2 is a possible D gene (6 bases). The length of the CDR3 is 16 residues. Per germline, CDR1 SGHTA and CDR2 FQGTGA. CDR3: CVSSLVGGAVYNEQFF. The CDR3 DNA reads as TGTGTCAGCAGCCTAGTCGGCGGGGCTGTTTACAATGAGCAGTTCTTC. Full variable domain (rest looked up from reference TRBV7-3 and TRBJ2-1): GAGVSQTPSNKVTEKGKYVELRCDPISGHTALYWYRQSLGQGPEFLIYFQGTGAADDSGLPNDRFFAVRPEGSVSTLKIQRTERGDSAVYLCVSSLVGGAVYNEQFFGPGTRLTVL.

A few counts support this clonotype. One junction end disagrees with the germline gene, perhaps due to a read error. V and J are TRBV12-3 or TRBV12-4 and TRBJ2-3; D might be TRBD1 or TRBD2, each matching 5 bases. The CDR3 spans 15 residues. CDR3 sequence reads: CASRPWDVGTGTQYF. In DNA, the CDR3 is TGTGCCAGCAGACCCTGGGACGTTGGCACAGGTACGCAGTATTTT.

The chain combines TRBV4-2 with TRBJ2-7; D not certain. Germline values: CDR1 LGHNA, CDR2 YNFKEQ. The CDR3 totals 17 residues. V lost 0 bases to trimming and J lost 4 bases, with 19 bases between them. The CDR3 reads CASSQDPQGRSSYEQYF. Here the CDR3 DNA reads TGTGCCAGCAGCCAAGATCCTCAAGGACGGAGTAGTTACGAGCAGTACTTC.

In this sample, this clonotype turned up a few times. The chain is built from TRBV5-5 and TRBJ2-4, with TRBD1 as a possible D gene (6 bases). The CDR3 has 15 residues. Deletions cut 4 bases from V and 2 bases from J, with 13 bases between. Germline values: CDR1 SGHKS, CDR2 YYEKEE (reference sequence). Written as DNA, the CDR3 is TGTGCCAGCAGCAAAATACAGGGTACCAAAAACATTCAGTACTTC. This codes for CASSKIQGTKNIQYF.

This clonotype has just a few counts. This chain uses TRBV12-3 or TRBV12-4 with TRBJ2-7; a weak D match, TRBD2 (6 bases). V lost 2 bases and J 1 base, leaving 9 bases between the germline ends. The CDR3 runs 14 residues. As DNA, the CDR3 is TGTGCCAGCAGTTTATTTAGCGGATCCTACGAGCAGTACTTC. Amino acid sequence: CASSLFSGSYEQYF.

The chain links TRBV20-1 to TRBJ1-2; D uncertain. The germline V gene has CDR1 DFQATT and CDR2 SNEGSKA (reference sequence). The CDR3 is made up of 18 amino acids. Trimming removed 0 bases from V and 0 bases from J, with 20 bases in between. In DNA form, the CDR3 reads TGCAGTGCTAGAGACCCATTTGGAAACACCCGAGCTAACTATGGCTACACCTTC. Its translation: CSARDPFGNTRANYGYTF.

The chain couples TRBV11-3 to TRBJ1-1, with 8 bases fitting TRBD1. Germline V lookup: CDR1 SGHNT, CDR2 YENEEA. V trimming: 5 bases; J trimming: 10 bases; junction bases outside the gene matches: 12. The CDR3 consists of 14 residues. CDR3 region: CASSNPGTGGIAFF. CDR3 in DNA: TGTGCCAGCAGCAACCCCGGGACAGGTGGAATAGCTTTCTTT.

With regard to this clonotype: The junction does not match germline at one end; this may be a read error. The chain joins TRBV20-1 to TRBJ2-6; 7 nucleotides line up with TRBD1. The germline CDR1 and CDR2 sequences are DFQATT and SNEGSKA (reference sequence). The CDR3 length is 15 residues. CDR3 residues: CGASTDRAGANVLTF. The CDR3 bases are TGCGGTGCTTCGACAGACAGGGCTGGGGCCAACGTCCTGACTTTC.

The J gene is TRBJ2-3, the V gene TRBV20-1; D gene uncertain. Germline-derived CDR1 and CDR2 are DFQATT and SNEGSKA (reference sequence). Between the trimmed V and J ends, which lost 6 bases and 3 bases, there was a span of 19 bases. CDR3 length: 15 amino acids. The CDR3 bases are TGCAGTGCCCCCACATGGTCGAGTGGGACAGATACGCAGTATTTT. Encoded protein: CSAPTWSSGTDTQYF.

The chain uses TRBV7-8 and TRBJ2-7; D is ambiguous. The CDR3 has 14 residues. Germline loops: CDR1 SGHVS, CDR2 FQNEAQ. V was pared by 3 bases and J by 1 base, with 10 bases between. CDR3 coding DNA: TGTGCCAGCAGCTTGTACACCCTATCCTACGAGCAGTACTTC. Encoded protein: CASSLYTLSYEQYF. Supplemented by reference TRBV7-8 and TRBJ2-7, the full variable domain reads GAGVSQSPRYKVAKRGQDVALRCDPISGHVSLFWYQQALGQGPEFLTYFQNEAQLDKSGLPSDRFFAERPEGSVSTLKIQRTQQEDSAVYLCASSLYTLSYEQYFGPGTRLTVT.

This clonotype was seen a handful of times. The CDR3 region is CAISESSKDYGYTF. The DNA for the CDR3 is TGTGCCATCAGTGAGTCGAGTAAAGACTATGGCTACACCTTC. V and J are TRBV10-3 and TRBJ1-2; D uncertain. Per the germline V gene, CDR1 is ENHRY and CDR2 is SYGVKD. The CDR3 runs to 14 residues. V was pared by 0 bases and J by 3 bases, with 8 bases between.

This clonotype showed up many times. The chain links TRBV7-8 to TRBJ2-1, with 7 bases lining up with TRBD2. The CDR3 length is 17 residues. Per germline, CDR1 SGHVS and CDR2 FQNEAQ. V was pared by 2 bases and J by 7 bases, with 14 bases of the junction left unmatched. The CDR3 loop is CASSLSRQRGVGNEQFF. The CDR3 DNA reads as TGTGCCAGCAGCTTAAGTAGGCAGCGGGGAGTTGGGAATGAGCAGTTCTTC.